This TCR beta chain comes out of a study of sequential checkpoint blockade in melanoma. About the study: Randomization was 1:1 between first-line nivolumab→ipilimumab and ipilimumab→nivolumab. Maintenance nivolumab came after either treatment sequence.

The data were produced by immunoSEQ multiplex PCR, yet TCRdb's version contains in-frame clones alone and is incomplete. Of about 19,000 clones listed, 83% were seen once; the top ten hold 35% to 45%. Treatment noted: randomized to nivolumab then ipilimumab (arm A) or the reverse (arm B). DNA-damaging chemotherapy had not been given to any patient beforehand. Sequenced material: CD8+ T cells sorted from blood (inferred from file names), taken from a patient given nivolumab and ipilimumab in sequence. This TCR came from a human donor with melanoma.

The DNA of the CDR3 is TGTGCCAGCAGCTTAGCGGGGGGCTCGAACACTGAAGCTTTCTTT. Translating gives CASSLAGGSNTEAFF. The chain has TRBV13 and TRBJ1-1; a weak D match, TRBD1 (6 bases). There are 15 residues in the CDR3. V was pared by 1 base and J by 1 base, with 10 bases between. Germline V gene data show CDR1 as PRHDT and CDR2 as FYEKMQ (reference sequence).